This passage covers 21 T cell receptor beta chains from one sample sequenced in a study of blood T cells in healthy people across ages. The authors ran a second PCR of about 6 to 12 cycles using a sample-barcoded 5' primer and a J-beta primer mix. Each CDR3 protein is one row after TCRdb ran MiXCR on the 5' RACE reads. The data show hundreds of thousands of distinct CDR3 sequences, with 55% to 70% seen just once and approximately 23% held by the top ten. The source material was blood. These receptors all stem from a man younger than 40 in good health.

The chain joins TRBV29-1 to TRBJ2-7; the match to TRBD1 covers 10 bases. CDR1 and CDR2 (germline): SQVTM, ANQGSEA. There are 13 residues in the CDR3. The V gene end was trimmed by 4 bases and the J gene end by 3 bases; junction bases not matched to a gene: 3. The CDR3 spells CSVVGTGDYEQYF. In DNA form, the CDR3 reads TGCAGCGTTGTTGGGACAGGGGACTACGAGCAGTACTTC.

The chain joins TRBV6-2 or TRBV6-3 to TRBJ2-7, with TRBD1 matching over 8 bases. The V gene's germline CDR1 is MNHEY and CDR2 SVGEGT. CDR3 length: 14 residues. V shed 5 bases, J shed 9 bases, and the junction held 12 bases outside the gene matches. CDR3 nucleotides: TGTGCCAGCAGTCTCGACAGGGGACCCCTCGGGCAGTACTTC. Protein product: CASSLDRGPLGQYF.

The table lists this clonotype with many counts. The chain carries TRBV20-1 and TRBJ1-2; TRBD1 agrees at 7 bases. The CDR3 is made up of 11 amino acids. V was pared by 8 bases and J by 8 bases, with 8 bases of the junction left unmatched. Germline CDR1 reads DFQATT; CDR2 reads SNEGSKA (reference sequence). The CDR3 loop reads CSTHRGGGYTF. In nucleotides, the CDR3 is TGCAGTACTCACAGGGGAGGAGGCTACACCTTC.

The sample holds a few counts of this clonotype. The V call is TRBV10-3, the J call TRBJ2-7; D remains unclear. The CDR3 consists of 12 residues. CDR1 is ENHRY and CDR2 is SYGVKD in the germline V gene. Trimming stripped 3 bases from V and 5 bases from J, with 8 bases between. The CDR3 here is CAISDDTDEQYF. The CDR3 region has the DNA TGTGCCATCAGTGATGACACTGACGAGCAGTACTTC.

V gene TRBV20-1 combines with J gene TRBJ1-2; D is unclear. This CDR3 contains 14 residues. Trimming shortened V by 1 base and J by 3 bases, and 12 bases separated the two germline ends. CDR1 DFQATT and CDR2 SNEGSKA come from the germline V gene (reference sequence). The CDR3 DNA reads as TGCAGTGCTAGAGTCACCGGGTCCTACTATGGCTACACCTTC. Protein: CSARVTGSYYGYTF.

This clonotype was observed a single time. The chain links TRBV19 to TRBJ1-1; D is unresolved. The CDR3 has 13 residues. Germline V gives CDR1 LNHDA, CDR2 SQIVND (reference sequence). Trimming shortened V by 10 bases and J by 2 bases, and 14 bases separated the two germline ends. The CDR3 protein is CATSATSNTEAFF. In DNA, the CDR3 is TGTGCCACCTCTGCTACAAGTAACACTGAAGCTTTCTTT.

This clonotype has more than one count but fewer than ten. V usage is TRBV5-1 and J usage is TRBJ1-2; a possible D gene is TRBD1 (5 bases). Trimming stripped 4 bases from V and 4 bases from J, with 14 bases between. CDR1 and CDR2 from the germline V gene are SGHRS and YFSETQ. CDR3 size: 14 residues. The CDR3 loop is CASSRDGESYGYTF. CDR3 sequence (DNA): TGCGCCAGCAGCAGGGACGGGGAAAGCTATGGCTACACCTTC.

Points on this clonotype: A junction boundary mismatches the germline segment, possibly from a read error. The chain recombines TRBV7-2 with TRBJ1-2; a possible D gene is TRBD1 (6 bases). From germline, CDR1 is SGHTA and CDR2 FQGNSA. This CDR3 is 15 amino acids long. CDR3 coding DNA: TGTGCCAGCAGCTTAAACGCGGGGGCCAACTGTGGCTACACCTTC. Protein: CASSLNAGANCGYTF.

The CDR3 reads CASREGGVAGGPSSYEQYF. In DNA, the CDR3 is TGTGCCAGCAGAGAGGGGGGGGTAGCGGGAGGCCCCAGCTCCTACGAGCAGTACTTC. The V and J genes are TRBV7-2 and TRBJ2-7; 10 nucleotides agree with TRBD2. The V gene end was trimmed by 6 bases and the J gene end by 0 bases; junction bases not matched to a gene: 17. Germline V gene sequence: CDR1 SGHTA, CDR2 FQGNSA. This CDR3 contains 19 residues.

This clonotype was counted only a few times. The DNA for the CDR3 is TGTGCCAGCAGCTTAGCGGGGGGTTCCCAAGAGACCCAGTACTTC. Protein sequence: CASSLAGGSQETQYF. The genes are TRBV7-2 and TRBJ2-5, with D possibly matching TRBD2 (6 bases). The V gene lost 0 bases and the J gene lost 1 base, with 9 bases spanning the gap. The CDR3 sequence is 15 residues long. The germline V gene encodes CDR1 SGHTA and CDR2 FQGNSA.

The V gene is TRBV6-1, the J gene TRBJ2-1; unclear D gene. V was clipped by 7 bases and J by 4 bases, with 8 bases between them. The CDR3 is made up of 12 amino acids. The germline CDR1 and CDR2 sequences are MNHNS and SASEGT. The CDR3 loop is CASTPAYNEQFF. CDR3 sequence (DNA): TGTGCCAGCACTCCAGCGTACAATGAGCAGTTCTTC.

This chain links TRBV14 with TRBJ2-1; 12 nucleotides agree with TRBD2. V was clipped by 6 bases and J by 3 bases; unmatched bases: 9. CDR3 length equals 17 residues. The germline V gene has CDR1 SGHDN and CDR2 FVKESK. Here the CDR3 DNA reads TGTGCCAGCAGTCGTCTAGCGGGAGGGAAAATCTACAATGAGCAGTTCTTC. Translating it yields CASSRLAGGKIYNEQFF.

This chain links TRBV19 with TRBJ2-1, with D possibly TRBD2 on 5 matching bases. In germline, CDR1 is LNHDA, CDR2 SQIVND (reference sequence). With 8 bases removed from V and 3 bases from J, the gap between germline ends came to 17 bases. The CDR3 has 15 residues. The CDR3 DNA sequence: TGTGCCAGTGGGAAGAGGGCCAACGGCTACAATGAGCAGTTCTTC. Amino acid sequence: CASGKRANGYNEQFF.

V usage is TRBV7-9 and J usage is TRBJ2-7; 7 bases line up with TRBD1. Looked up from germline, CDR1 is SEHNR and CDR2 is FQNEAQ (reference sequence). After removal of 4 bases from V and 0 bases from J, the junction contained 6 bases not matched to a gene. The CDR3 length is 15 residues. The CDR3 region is CASSSQGYDSYEQYF. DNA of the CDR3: TGTGCCAGCAGCTCACAGGGGTATGACTCCTACGAGCAGTACTTC.

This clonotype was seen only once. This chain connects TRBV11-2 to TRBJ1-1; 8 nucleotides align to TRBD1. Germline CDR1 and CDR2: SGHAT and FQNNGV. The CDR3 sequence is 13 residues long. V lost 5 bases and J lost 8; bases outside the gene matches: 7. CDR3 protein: CASSPNRQGEAFF. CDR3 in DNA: TGTGCCAGCAGCCCAAACCGACAGGGGGAAGCTTTCTTT.

The CDR3 nucleotides read TGTGCCAGCTCTCAGGGACGGGACTTCGTAAACGAGCAGTACTTC. Translated, it gives CASSQGRDFVNEQYF. J is TRBJ2-4 and V is TRBV18; possible D gene TRBD2, 6 bases. The DNA end is a closer match to TRBJ2-7, so the J assignment may be wrong. This CDR3 has 15 residues. The V gene's germline CDR1 is KGHSH and CDR2 LQKENI.

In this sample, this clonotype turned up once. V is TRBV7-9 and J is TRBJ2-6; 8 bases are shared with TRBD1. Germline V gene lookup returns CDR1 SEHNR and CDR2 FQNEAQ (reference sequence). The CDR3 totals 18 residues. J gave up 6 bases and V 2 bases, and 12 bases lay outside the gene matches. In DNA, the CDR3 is TGTGCCAGCAGCTTAAAAGAGGGACAGGTATCTCAGGCCAACGTCCTGACTTTC. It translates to CASSLKEGQVSQANVLTF. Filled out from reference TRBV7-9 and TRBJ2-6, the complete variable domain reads DTGVSQNPRHKITKRGQNVTFRCDPISEHNRLYWYRQTLGQGPEFLTYFQNEAQLEKSRLLSDRFSAERPKGSFSTLEIQRTEQGDSAMYLCASSLKEGQVSQANVLTFGAGSRLTVL.

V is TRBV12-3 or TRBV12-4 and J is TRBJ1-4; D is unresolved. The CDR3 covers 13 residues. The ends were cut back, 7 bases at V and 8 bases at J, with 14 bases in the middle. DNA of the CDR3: TGTGCCAGCACCTGGACTACCGGGGAAAAACTGTTTTTT. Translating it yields CASTWTTGEKLFF.

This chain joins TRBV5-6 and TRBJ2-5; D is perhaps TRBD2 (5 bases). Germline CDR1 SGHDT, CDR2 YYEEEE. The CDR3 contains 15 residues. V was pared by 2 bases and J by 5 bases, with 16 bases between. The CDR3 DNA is TGTGCCAGCAGCTTTCAGGTCGGAAGAGGGGAGACCCAGTACTTC. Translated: CASSFQVGRGETQYF.

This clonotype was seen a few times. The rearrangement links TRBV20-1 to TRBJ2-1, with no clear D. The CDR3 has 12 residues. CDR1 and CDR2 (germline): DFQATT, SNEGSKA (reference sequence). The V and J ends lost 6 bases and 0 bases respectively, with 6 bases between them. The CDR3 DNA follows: TGCAGTGCAGCAAGCTCCTACAATGAGCAGTTCTTC. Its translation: CSAASSYNEQFF.

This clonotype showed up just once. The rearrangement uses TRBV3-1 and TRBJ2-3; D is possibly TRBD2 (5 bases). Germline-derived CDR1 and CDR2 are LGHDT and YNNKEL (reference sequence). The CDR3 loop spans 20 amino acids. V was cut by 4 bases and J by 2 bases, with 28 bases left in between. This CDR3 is CASSPSLTASPISITDTQYF. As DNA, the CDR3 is TGTGCCAGCAGCCCTAGTCTAACGGCTAGCCCCATATCCATCACAGATACGCAGTATTTT.